The source of this TCR beta chain is a study of blood T cell repertoires in COVID-19. Study at large: From T cells, B-cell-depleted T cells, or PBMCs came the material, which was cDNA or gDNA.

This clone was counted only a few times. Per the original methods: Reference gene primer amplification gave nucleated cell count estimates. Produced via immunoSEQ multiplex PCR; TCRdb's table is partial and in-frame only. From that table come the V and J calls and clone size; the DNA was used to work out D and trimming. The sample lists around 250,000 clones, around nine tenths occurring once. Adults between about 18 and 95 years of age took part from approximately 24 US areas. Recovery among Cohort 3 donors was established by two negative PCRs, clearance, or symptom resolution. The CDR3 is 15 amino acids. Losses at the gene ends were 8 bases for V and 6 bases for J; bases not matched to a gene: 12. CDR1 is MNHNY, CDR2 SVGAGI, per germline (reference sequence).

The receptor was isolated from a woman in her fifties or sixties who had recovered from COVID-19. The genes are TRBV6-6 and TRBJ2-1, with 8 bases identical to TRBD1. The sample comprised PBMCs or T cells enriched from blood (not recorded which). Here the CDR3 reads CASEKGTGAINEQFF. DNA of the CDR3: TGTGCCAGCGAAAAAGGGACAGGAGCGATCAATGAGCAGTTCTTC.